These 28 T cell receptor beta chains share one sample of origin, sequenced in a study of blood T cell repertoires in COVID-19. Sequencing used immunoSEQ multiplex PCR; TCRdb keeps in-frame clones, though not all of them. The sample records roughly 45,000 clones, roughly 80% being singletons. The specimen was peripheral blood. The receptors stem from a human donor in a cohort sampled during active COVID-19.

This chain joins TRBV7-2 and TRBJ1-1; 7 nucleotides match TRBD1. Germline CDR1 SGHTA, CDR2 FQGNSA. The V and J ends lost 2 bases and 5 bases, in that order; junction bases with no gene match: 8. The CDR3 has 15 residues. The CDR3 spells CASSLFTGAGTEAFF. CDR3 nucleotides: TGTGCCAGCAGCTTATTCACAGGGGCAGGAACTGAAGCTTTCTTT.

The rearrangement uses TRBV1 and TRBJ2-7; the table's D call, TRBD1, was not checked against the DNA. TRBV1 counts as a pseudogene. The CDR3 loop spans 18 amino acids. The CDR3 sequence: CTSSQAPLRGHLSYEQYF. Written as DNA, the CDR3 is TGCACCAGCAGCCAAGCCCCCCTGAGGGGGCACCTCTCCTACGAGCAGTACTTC.

The chain joins TRBV3-1 (or the pseudogene TRBV3-2) to TRBJ1-2; 8 bases align to TRBD1. V shed 7 bases and J 6 bases; nucleotides not matched to a gene: 7. Germline-derived CDR1 and CDR2 are LGHDT and YNNKEL (reference sequence). The CDR3 has 13 amino acids. In DNA, the CDR3 is TGTGCCAGCACAACCGGGGACAGGAATGGCTACACCTTC. Protein: CASTTGDRNGYTF.

The chain employs TRBV7-2 and TRBJ1-1; no clear D gene. Deletions cut 1 base from V and 1 base from J, with 7 bases between. The CDR3 spans 14 residues. Germline CDR1 and CDR2: SGHTA and FQGNSA. Here the CDR3 reads CASSLGHQNTEAFF. The CDR3 DNA reads as TGTGCCAGCAGCTTAGGACACCAGAACACTGAAGCTTTCTTT.

This chain links TRBV6-5 with TRBJ1-2; 8 nucleotides match TRBD1. Losses at the gene ends were 0 bases for V and 4 bases for J; bases not matched to a gene: 1. The CDR3 spans 14 residues. Germline CDR1 is MNHEY and CDR2 is SVGAGI. Here the CDR3 DNA reads TGTGCCAGCAGTTACTCCAGGGGGCTCTATGGCTACACCTTC. It encodes CASSYSRGLYGYTF.

This clone has more than one count but fewer than ten. This CDR3 is also generated by other DNA sequences in the sample. The CDR3: CASSSRQGNYGYTF. DNA of the CDR3: TGCGCCAGCAGCTCGCGACAGGGTAACTATGGCTACACCTTC. The rearrangement joins TRBV5-1 to TRBJ1-2, with TRBD1 identical over 7 bases. This CDR3 has 14 residues. V lost 3 bases to trimming and J lost 1 base; unmatched junction nucleotides: 3. CDR1 and CDR2 (germline): SGHRS, YFSETQ.

This clone was seen just once. This chain joins TRBV6-1 and TRBJ2-3, with 8 positions matching TRBD2. Losses at the gene ends were 2 bases for V and 4 bases for J; bases not matched to a gene: 5. Germline lookup yields CDR1 MNHNS and CDR2 SASEGT. The CDR3 sequence is 15 residues long. CDR3: CASSELAGGPDTQYF. For the CDR3, the DNA is TGTGCCAGCAGTGAACTCGCGGGGGGCCCAGATACGCAGTATTTT.

The V call is TRBV3-1 (or the pseudogene TRBV3-2), the J call TRBJ1-3; 7 positions match TRBD1. The CDR3 runs 16 residues. The junction had 6 bases not matched to a gene; V was cut back by 4 bases and J by 0 bases. The germline V gene encodes CDR1 LGHDT and CDR2 YNNKEL (reference sequence). Written as DNA, the CDR3 is TGTGCCAGCAGCCGGGACAGCCCTACCTCTGGAAACACCATATATTTT. It is translated as CASSRDSPTSGNTIYF.

This clone was seen more than once but under ten times. The chain carries TRBV7-9 and TRBJ2-7; 8 bases align to TRBD1. The CDR3 has 16 residues. Per germline, CDR1 SEHNR and CDR2 FQNEAQ (reference sequence). Trimming removed 2 bases from V and 0 bases from J; junction bases left unmatched: 6. The CDR3 protein is CASSLSTGGDSYEQYF. The CDR3 region has the DNA TGTGCCAGCAGCTTATCCACAGGGGGTGACTCCTACGAGCAGTACTTC.

This clone was detected only once. The chain combines TRBV5-6 with TRBJ2-7, with D possibly matching TRBD1 (6 bases). Per germline, CDR1 SGHDT and CDR2 YYEEEE. The V gene lost 0 bases and the J gene lost 4 bases, with 11 bases spanning the gap. This CDR3 has 14 amino acids. For the CDR3, the DNA is TGTGCCAGCAGCTTGGGGGACACAGTATACGAGCAGTACTTC. It codes for CASSLGDTVYEQYF. The whole variable domain, remainder taken from reference TRBV5-6 and TRBJ2-7, is DAGVTQSPTHLIKTRGQQVTLRCSPKSGHDTVSWYQQALGQGPQFIFQYYEEEERQRGNFPDRFSGHQFPNYSSELNVNALLLGDSALYLCASSLGDTVYEQYFGPGTRLTVT.

The chain links TRBV2 to TRBJ1-6; TRBD1 matches at 8 bases. The CDR3 loop spans 14 amino acids. Germline CDR1 reads SNHLY; CDR2 reads FYNNEI. Trimming removed 3 bases from V and 12 bases from J; junction bases left unmatched: 7. This CDR3 reads CASSEGRGQGPLHF. The DNA of the CDR3 is TGTGCCAGCAGTGAGGGCAGGGGGCAAGGACCCCTCCACTTT. Looking up the rest from reference TRBV2 and TRBJ1-6 gives the full variable domain: EPEVTQTPSHQVTQMGQEVILRCVPISNHLYFYWYRQILGQKVEFLVSFYNNEISEKSEIFDDQFSVERPDGSNFTLKIRSTKLEDSAMYFCASSEGRGQGPLHFGNGTRLTVT.

The sample holds a few counts of this clone. The chain combines TRBV3-1 (or the pseudogene TRBV3-2) with TRBJ1-4, with D unresolved. This CDR3 region has 13 residues. Germline lookup yields CDR1 LGHDT and CDR2 YNNKEL (reference sequence). The V end was cut by 1 base, the J end by 8 bases, with 8 bases between. In DNA form, the CDR3 reads TGTGCCAGCAGCCAAGTACTATGGGAAAAACTGTTTTTT. It translates to CASSQVLWEKLFF.

In DNA, the CDR3 is TGTGCCAGCAGCTTAGACAGGGGGCAGCAGCCCCAGCATTTT. Translating gives CASSLDRGQQPQHF. This chain joins TRBV7-2 and TRBJ1-5; 9 nucleotides align to TRBD1. J lost 7 bases, V lost 1 base, and 2 bases had no gene match. The germline gives CDR1 SGHTA, CDR2 FQGNSA. There are 14 residues in the CDR3.

V gene TRBV18 combines with J gene TRBJ2-7; 8 bases map to TRBD1. The CDR3 is 16 amino acids. Germline assignment: CDR1 KGHSH and CDR2 LQKENI. V gave up 3 bases and J gave up 1 base; unmatched junction bases: 8. CDR3 nucleotide sequence: TGTGCCAGCTCACCTGACAGGGGTGGACCATCCTACGAGCAGTACTTC. Protein product: CASSPDRGGPSYEQYF.

This rearrangement joins TRBV19 to TRBJ1-5; 9 bases are a match to TRBD1. Trimming took 2 bases from V and 2 from J; bases not matched to a gene: 7. CDR1 and CDR2 from the germline V gene are LNHDA and SQIVND (reference sequence). This CDR3 is 17 amino acids long. CDR3: CASSISQGAGGNQPQHF. CDR3 in DNA: TGTGCCAGTAGTATATCACAGGGGGCAGGTGGCAATCAGCCCCAGCATTTT.

The chain employs TRBV4-3 and TRBJ2-4, with D perhaps TRBD1 (8 bases). The CDR3 runs to 16 residues. Looked up from germline, CDR1 is LGHNA and CDR2 is YSLEER. Trimming shortened V by 0 bases and J by 6 bases, and 15 bases separated the two germline ends. In nucleotides, the CDR3 is TGCGCCAGCAGCCAAGATTGGACAGGGAGGGGAAACATTCAGTACTTC. Its protein product is CASSQDWTGRGNIQYF.

This clone came up once. The chain is built from TRBV4-3 and TRBJ1-2, with 7 bases fitting TRBD1. The CDR3 has 15 amino acids. J gave up 7 bases and V 0 bases, and 8 bases lay outside the gene matches. In germline, CDR1 is LGHNA, CDR2 YSLEER. The CDR3 DNA reads as TGCGCCAGCAGCCAAGAACAGGGGCCTTGGGTTGGCTACACCTTC. It translates to CASSQEQGPWVGYTF.

V gene TRBV19 combines with J gene TRBJ1-2; D ambiguous. Germline CDR1 and CDR2: LNHDA and SQIVND (reference sequence). The CDR3 loop spans 11 amino acids. With 6 bases removed from V and 6 bases from J, the gap between germline ends came to 8 bases. CDR3 DNA: TGTGCCAGTAGGGCGGGTAATGGCTACACCTTC. Protein: CASRAGNGYTF. Full variable domain (outside the CDR3, taken from reference TRBV19 and TRBJ1-2): DGGITQSPKYLFRKEGQNVTLSCEQNLNHDAMYWYRQDPGQGLRLIYYSQIVNDFQKGDIAEGYSVSREKKESFPLTVTSAQKNPTAFYLCASRAGNGYTFGSGTRLTVV.

The V and J genes are TRBV5-5 and TRBJ1-5; D not certain. CDR1 is SGHKS and CDR2 is YYEKEE in the germline V gene (reference sequence). This CDR3 is built from 14 residues. Between the trimmed V and J ends, which lost 1 base and 9 bases, there was a span of 14 bases. CDR3 nucleotide sequence: TGTGCCAGCAGCTTGAGGGCAACAGCGGGGCCCCAGCATTTT. Translation gives CASSLRATAGPQHF. The entire variable domain, with the rest obtained from reference TRBV5-5 and TRBJ1-5, is as follows: DAGVTQSPTHLIKTRGQQVTLRCSPISGHKSVSWYQQVLGQGPQFIFQYYEKEERGRGNFPDRFSARQFPNYSSELNVNALLLGDSALYLCASSLRATAGPQHFGDGTRLSIL.

This rearrangement joins TRBV7-6 to TRBJ2-7; D is possibly TRBD1 (5 bases). This CDR3 spans 17 amino acids. Trimming removed 2 bases at V and 0 bases at J, with 17 bases between. The germline V gene has CDR1 SGHVS and CDR2 FNYEAQ. The CDR3 nucleotides read TGTGCCAGCAGCTTAAATCCCCCAGGGAAGACCTCCTACGAGCAGTACTTC. This encodes CASSLNPPGKTSYEQYF.

The rearrangement uses TRBV4-3 and TRBJ2-7; a weak D match, TRBD1 (5 bases). Germline V CDR1 and CDR2: LGHNA, YSLEER. V lost 1 base to trimming and J lost 3 bases, with 13 bases between them. The CDR3 has 15 amino acids. The chain's CDR3 is CASSQAPHTGYEQYF. Here the CDR3 DNA reads TGCGCCAGCAGCCAAGCGCCCCACACAGGCTACGAGCAGTACTTC.

The chain recombines TRBV5-4 with TRBJ2-7, with D hard to call. This CDR3 spans 11 amino acids. Germline CDR1 is SGHNT and CDR2 is YYREEE (reference sequence). V lost 4 bases to trimming and J lost 6 bases, with 8 bases between them. In DNA form, the CDR3 reads TGTGCCAGCAGCCCCCGGAGCGAGCAGTACTTC. Translation gives CASSPRSEQYF.

The gene calls are TRBV5-4 and TRBJ1-4, with a possible D match to TRBD1 (5 bases). Trimming removed 3 bases at V and 5 bases at J, with 14 bases between. The germline V gene encodes CDR1 SGHNT and CDR2 YYREEE (reference sequence). There are 15 residues in the CDR3. CDR3 sequence (DNA): TGTGCCAGCAGCTCGGGGGGTCGATTAAATGAAAAACTGTTTTTT. Residues: CASSSGGRLNEKLFF.

This chain links TRBV19 with TRBJ2-1; a possible D gene is TRBD2 (7 bases). The CDR3 spans 15 residues. CDR1 is LNHDA and CDR2 is SQIVND in the germline V gene (reference sequence). V was trimmed by 6 bases and J by 0 bases, leaving 12 bases between them. The CDR3 region is CASRRGHTSYNEQFF. CDR3 bases: TGTGCCAGTAGGCGGGGGCATACCTCCTACAATGAGCAGTTCTTC.

V is TRBV6-6 and J is TRBJ1-5; the D gene is possibly TRBD1 (5 bases). Trimming took 6 bases from V and 0 from J, leaving 12 bases between them. Per germline, CDR1 MNHNY and CDR2 SVGAGI (reference sequence). This CDR3 contains 15 residues. CDR3: CASRAGGYSNQPQHF. The CDR3 nucleotides are TGTGCCAGCAGGGCCGGGGGATATAGCAATCAGCCCCAGCATTTT.

This clone was detected only a few times. The chain combines TRBV28 with TRBJ1-1; D gene ambiguous. V lost 6 bases and J lost 0, with 11 bases in between. The CDR3 covers 14 residues. Germline loops: CDR1 MDHEN, CDR2 SYDVKM. CDR3 loop: CASSFQNMNTEAFF. The DNA for the CDR3 is TGTGCCAGCAGCTTCCAAAACATGAACACTGAAGCTTTCTTT.

This chain joins TRBV4-2 and TRBJ1-1, with TRBD1 as a possible D gene (6 bases). This CDR3 comprises 13 residues. V lost 1 base to trimming and J lost 11 bases, with 14 bases between them. From germline, CDR1 is LGHNA and CDR2 YNFKEQ. Here the CDR3 DNA reads TGTGCCAGCAGCCAAGGGTCGGACAGCTCGGCTTTCTTT. Amino acid sequence: CASSQGSDSSAFF.

The genes are TRBV5-1 and TRBJ2-6; the D gene is possibly TRBD2 (5 bases). The germline gives CDR1 SGHRS, CDR2 YFSETQ. The CDR3 sequence is 15 residues long. V was shortened by 1 base and J by 4 bases, with 9 bases between the two germline ends. Here the CDR3 DNA reads TGCGCCAGCAGCTTGTCCCGGGGAGGGGCCAACGTCCTGACTTTC. Encoded protein: CASSLSRGGANVLTF.